These T cell receptor beta chains were read from a single sample in a study of response to subunit inactivated influenza vaccine. In TCRdb, the RT-PCR reads were re-called with MiXCR into one record per CDR3 protein. The sample consists of hundreds of thousands of distinct CDR3 sequences, 11% of them appearing once. The data also belong to a second study, concerning T cells expressing NK-cell markers.

The sequenced sample was PBMCs from blood, obtained on the day of vaccination. The receptors shown here come from a man aged 50 or older who received an inactivated influenza vaccine. CDR3s include the opening cysteine and the closing phenylalanine or tryptophan. A D gene is named only where the DNA matches it firmly. Not every row has a clone size; where given, it reads once, few, many or a size class.

V: TRBV12-3/TRBV12-4
J: TRBJ2-7
size: many
D: TRBD1
DNA: TGTGCCAGCAGTCCCCGAGGGGGCGATTTTTACGAGCAGTACTTC
CDR3: CASSPRGGDFYEQYF

V: TRBV15
J: TRBJ2-7
size: few
D: NA
DNA: TGTGCCACCAGCAGAGAACTCGGGAGTTTTTCCGAGCAGTACTTC
CDR3: CATSRELGSFSEQYF

V: TRBV6-2/TRBV6-3
J: TRBJ2-7
size: few
D: NA
DNA: TGTGCCAGCAGTTATGCGACAGGTATCTCCTACGAGCAGTACTTC
CDR3: CASSYATGISYEQYF

V: TRBV12-3/TRBV12-4
J: TRBJ1-1
size: many
D: NA
DNA: TGTGCCAGCGCATTCAATGGTAGGGCTTTCTTT
CDR3: CASAFNGRAFF

V: TRBV20-1
J: TRBJ1-1
size: many
D: NA
DNA: TGCAGTGCTAGTTGGGGAAACACTGAAGCTTTCTTT
CDR3: CSASWGNTEAFF

V: TRBV12-3/TRBV12-4
J: TRBJ2-5
size: NA
D: TRBD1
DNA: TGTGCCAGCAGTTTGGGGACAGTTACCCCGGTGGCCCAGTACTTC
CDR3: CASSLGTVTPVAQYF

V: TRBV18
J: TRBJ2-5
size: NA
D: NA
DNA: TGTGCCAGCTCACCAAACGGCCCCCAAGAGACCCAGTACTTC
CDR3: CASSPNGPQETQYF

V: TRBV24-1
J: TRBJ1-4
size: NA
D: TRBD1
DNA: TGTGCCACCAGTGACCCTGGACAGGGGGTTGAAAAACTGTTTTTT
CDR3: CATSDPGQGVEKLFF

V: TRBV7-2
J: TRBJ2-3
size: NA
D: TRBD1
DNA: TGTGCCAGCAGCGAAGGACAGGGTCGCACAGATACGCAGTATTTT
CDR3: CASSEGQGRTDTQYF

V: TRBV25-1
J: TRBJ2-3
size: many
D: NA
DNA: TGTGCCAGCAGTGACCCGACGGGGGTGAACGCAGATACGCAGTATTTT
CDR3: CASSDPTGVNADTQYF

V: TRBV6-5
J: TRBJ1-1
size: NA
D: NA
DNA: TGTGCCAGCAGTTACAGGGCAGGGCGCCATGAAGCTTTCTTT
CDR3: CASSYRAGRHEAFF

V: TRBV6-2/TRBV6-3
J: TRBJ2-5
size: few
D: TRBD1
DNA: TGTGCCAGCAGTCCCGACAGGGGGTACGAGACCCAGTACTTC
CDR3: CASSPDRGYETQYF

V: TRBV2
J: TRBJ2-1
size: NA
D: TRBD2
DNA: TGTGCCAGCAGTTCGCTACTGACTAGCGGGAGTCGACACAATGAGCAGTTCTTC
CDR3: CASSSLLTSGSRHNEQFF

V: TRBV12-3/TRBV12-4
J: TRBJ2-5
size: many
D: NA
DNA: TGTGCCAGCAGTGTAGACCCCGGGACAGAGACCCAGTACTTC
CDR3: CASSVDPGTETQYF

V: TRBV7-2
J: TRBJ2-3
size: few
D: NA
DNA: TGTGCCAGCAGCTTAGATGGCCGAGGGGAGGATACGCAGTATTTT
CDR3: CASSLDGRGEDTQYF

V: TRBV28
J: TRBJ2-7
size: few
D: NA
DNA: TGTGCCAGCAGTTTATTGTACTGGGACTACGAGCAGTACTTC
CDR3: CASSLLYWDYEQYF

V: TRBV27
J: TRBJ2-2
size: NA
D: NA
DNA: TGTGCCAGCAGTTTATCGGCGCGGGGTACTATATACACCGGGGAGCTGTTTTTT
CDR3: CASSLSARGTIYTGELFF

V: TRBV11-2
J: TRBJ2-3
size: few
D: TRBD2
DNA: TGTGCCAGCAGCTTCGGCGGGAGGTCCAGCACAGATACGCAGTATTTT
CDR3: CASSFGGRSSTDTQYF

V: TRBV5-6
J: TRBJ2-7
size: few
D: TRBD2
DNA: TGTGCCAGCAGCTTGGGGAACGGGAGGGCCTCCCCGCAGTACTTC
CDR3: CASSLGNGRASPQYF

V: TRBV11-2
J: TRBJ2-3
size: few
D: NA
DNA: TGTGCCAGCAGCTGGACCTACGGGGGCGCAGATACGCAGTATTTT
CDR3: CASSWTYGGADTQYF

V: TRBV20-1
J: TRBJ1-2
size: few
D: NA
DNA: TGCAGTGCGACCGGACAGTACTATGGCTACACCTTC
CDR3: CSATGQYYGYTF

V: TRBV24-1
J: TRBJ2-1
size: NA
D: TRBD2
DNA: TGTGCCACCAGTGATTTGATAGCGGGAAGCTCCTACAATGAGCAGTTCTTC
CDR3: CATSDLIAGSSYNEQFF

V: TRBV13
J: TRBJ2-3
size: NA
D: NA
DNA: TGTGCCAGCAGCTCCAGGGGCGTCACAGATACGCAGTATTTT
CDR3: CASSSRGVTDTQYF

V: TRBV6-5
J: TRBJ2-3
size: few
D: TRBD2
DNA: TGTGCCAGCAGGTCCGGGACTAGCATGCAGTATTTT
CDR3: CASRSGTSMQYF

V: TRBV7-2
J: TRBJ1-3
size: many
D: NA
DNA: TGTGCCAGCAGCCGCCAGGGAAACACCATATATTTT
CDR3: CASSRQGNTIYF

V: TRBV10-2
J: TRBJ2-7
size: NA
D: TRBD2
DNA: TGCGCCAGCAGTGAGCGGACTAGAGAAATCTACGAGCAGTACTTC
CDR3: CASSERTREIYEQYF

V: TRBV12-3/TRBV12-4
J: TRBJ2-2
size: few
D: NA
DNA: TGTGCCAGCAGTAGGGGGTATGTGACCGGGGAGCTGTTTTTT
CDR3: CASSRGYVTGELFF

V: TRBV6-5
J: TRBJ2-5
size: NA
D: TRBD2
DNA: TGTGCCAGCAGTTGGGGGGGGGGTCAAGAGACCCAGTACTTC
CDR3: CASSWGGGQETQYF

V: TRBV30
J: TRBJ2-7
size: NA
D: NA
DNA: TGTGCCTGGAGTAGGAGCTCCTACGAGCAGTACTTC
CDR3: CAWSRSSYEQYF

V: TRBV29-1
J: TRBJ2-3
size: NA
D: TRBD2
DNA: TGCAGCGAGCTTAGCGGGAGTCGAACTAGCACAGATACGCAGTATTTT
CDR3: CSELSGSRTSTDTQYF

V: TRBV25-1
J: TRBJ2-7
size: NA
D: TRBD2
DNA: TGTGCCAGCAGTGAGTCGGGACTAGCTAAGCAGTACTTC
CDR3: CASSESGLAKQYF

V: TRBV7-8
J: TRBJ2-1
size: few
D: TRBD1
DNA: TGTGCCAGCACCGTTCCCTCCGGACAGGGTTACAATGAGCAGTTCTTC
CDR3: CASTVPSGQGYNEQFF

V: TRBV20-1
J: TRBJ2-4
size: NA
D: NA
DNA: TGCAGTGCTGAGGGGAAACTAGCCAAAAACATTCAGTACTTC
CDR3: CSAEGKLAKNIQYF

V: TRBV12-3/TRBV12-4
J: TRBJ1-1
size: NA
D: NA
DNA: TGTGCCAGCAGCCCGGGGATGGTGAACACTGAAGCTTTCTTT
CDR3: CASSPGMVNTEAFF

V: TRBV5-1
J: TRBJ2-7
size: NA
D: NA
DNA: TGCGCCAGCAGCTTGCAATCTCTCGGAGAGCAGTACTTC
CDR3: CASSLQSLGEQYF

V: TRBV5-1
J: TRBJ2-3
size: NA
D: NA
DNA: TGCGCCAGCAGCGAACAGGGAGGGAGCGATACGCAGTATTTT
CDR3: CASSEQGGSDTQYF

V: TRBV20-1
J: TRBJ2-7
size: few
D: NA
DNA: TGCAGTGCTAGTCCGGGACCCAACTACTACGAGCAGTACTTC
CDR3: CSASPGPNYYEQYF

V: TRBV7-2
J: TRBJ2-3
size: few
D: NA
DNA: TGTGCCAGCAGCCAAACTAGCTTCAGAGATACGCAGTATTTT
CDR3: CASSQTSFRDTQYF

V: TRBV3-1
J: TRBJ2-7
size: few
D: NA
DNA: TGTGCCAGCAGCCAAGAAAGACAGGAACCTAGCTCCTACGAGCAGTACTTC
CDR3: CASSQERQEPSSYEQYF

V: TRBV27
J: TRBJ2-3
size: NA
D: NA
DNA: TGTGCCAGCAGTTCTGGGACCTCTCTCACAGATACGCAGTATTTT
CDR3: CASSSGTSLTDTQYF

V: TRBV20-1
J: TRBJ2-5
size: few
D: TRBD2
DNA: TGCAGTGCTAGCCCCCTCGCCGCGGGAGTGGTAGAGACCCAGTACTTC
CDR3: CSASPLAAGVVETQYF

V: TRBV18
J: TRBJ2-1
size: few
D: NA
DNA: TGTGCCAGCTCACAAAGAGGGGGAATCGAGTACAATGAGCAGTTCTTC
CDR3: CASSQRGGIEYNEQFF

V: TRBV7-7
J: TRBJ2-5
size: few
D: TRBD2
DNA: TGTGCTAGCAGCCCAGGACTAGCGGGGGGTCACCAAGAGACCCAGTACTTC
CDR3: CASSPGLAGGHQETQYF